The 7 T cell receptor beta chains listed next were all sequenced from one sample in a study of shared clonotypes between healthy human individuals. Here immunoSEQ multiplex PCR was the method, and the copy in TCRdb shows in-frame clones only, minus some. The table lists hundreds of thousands of clones, around 67% of them singletons. Material: memory CD4+ T cells sorted from blood. This sample's subset: CD45RA-negative fraction. These receptors all stem from a woman between 25 and 40 years old in good health.

This chain uses TRBV27 with TRBJ2-1; 12 bases fit TRBD2. This CDR3 has 19 amino acids. The junction had 20 bases not matched to a gene; V was cut back by 5 bases and J by 9 bases. Germline V gene data show CDR1 as MNHEY and CDR2 as SMNVEV (reference sequence). CDR3 loop: CASSPIHRGLAGAGGEQFF. The CDR3 region has the DNA TGTGCCAGCAGTCCGATCCACCGGGGACTAGCGGGCGCCGGAGGTGAGCAGTTCTTC.

This clone is a singleton in its sample. The chain employs TRBV12-2 and TRBJ2-1; the table assigns TRBD2, which was not confirmed against the DNA. TRBV12-2 is annotated as a pseudogene. The CDR3 runs 13 residues. The CDR3 here is CASRLQRVNEQFF. CDR3 DNA: TGTGCAAGTCGCTTACAGAGGGTAAATGAGCAGTTCTTC.

The V call is TRBV15, the J call TRBJ1-5; 12 positions agree with TRBD1. This CDR3 spans 16 amino acids. Germline values: CDR1 LNHNV, CDR2 YYDKDF (reference sequence). With 0 bases clipped from V and 6 bases from J, the junction kept 3 bases outside the gene matches. This chain's CDR3 is CATSRDGTGGLQPQHF. CDR3 sequence (DNA): TGTGCCACCAGCAGAGACGGGACAGGGGGCCTTCAGCCCCAGCATTTT.

The chain links TRBV28 to TRBJ2-1, with a possible D match to TRBD2 (6 bases). V was clipped by 3 bases and J by 3 bases, with 15 bases between them. Germline V gene sequence: CDR1 MDHEN, CDR2 SYDVKM. CDR3 length: 16 amino acids. CDR3 sequence reads: CASSFAGSTYYNEQFF. Written as DNA, the CDR3 is TGTGCCAGCAGTTTTGCGGGATCGACGTACTACAATGAGCAGTTCTTC. Full variable domain (missing parts from reference TRBV28 and TRBJ2-1): DVKVTQSSRYLVKRTGEKVFLECVQDMDHENMFWYRQDPGLGLRLIYFSYDVKMKEKGDIPEGYSVSREKKERFSLILESASTNQTSMYLCASSFAGSTYYNEQFFGPGTRLTVL.

The CDR3 DNA reads as TGTGCCACCCAAAGGGGTTTAGCGGACAATGAGCAGTTCTTC. This translates into CATQRGLADNEQFF. The rearrangement joins TRBV27 to TRBJ2-1; D is perhaps TRBD2 (6 bases). Germline CDR1 reads MNHEY; CDR2 reads SMNVEV (reference sequence). CDR3 length: 14 amino acids. V was shortened by 10 bases and J by 5 bases, with 18 bases between the two germline ends.

This clone was recorded a few times. V and J are TRBV19 and TRBJ2-2, with 7 bases fitting TRBD2. The CDR3 extends over 14 amino acids. Germline CDR1 is LNHDA and CDR2 is SQIVND (reference sequence). V gave up 10 bases and J gave up 6 bases; unmatched junction bases: 11. In DNA, the CDR3 is TGTGCCACCCGGCCTCCGGGGGGTTCCGGGGAGCTGTTTTTT. This encodes CATRPPGGSGELFF.

This sequence joins TRBV7-7 and TRBJ1-3; the D is unclear. The germline CDR1 and CDR2 sequences are SSHAT and FNYEAQ (reference sequence). The CDR3 sequence is 17 residues long. V was pared by 1 base and J by 0 bases, with 13 bases between. The CDR3 spells CASSLERLRSSGNTIYF. The CDR3 DNA reads TGTGCCAGCAGCTTAGAGCGACTGAGGAGCTCTGGAAACACCATATATTTT.